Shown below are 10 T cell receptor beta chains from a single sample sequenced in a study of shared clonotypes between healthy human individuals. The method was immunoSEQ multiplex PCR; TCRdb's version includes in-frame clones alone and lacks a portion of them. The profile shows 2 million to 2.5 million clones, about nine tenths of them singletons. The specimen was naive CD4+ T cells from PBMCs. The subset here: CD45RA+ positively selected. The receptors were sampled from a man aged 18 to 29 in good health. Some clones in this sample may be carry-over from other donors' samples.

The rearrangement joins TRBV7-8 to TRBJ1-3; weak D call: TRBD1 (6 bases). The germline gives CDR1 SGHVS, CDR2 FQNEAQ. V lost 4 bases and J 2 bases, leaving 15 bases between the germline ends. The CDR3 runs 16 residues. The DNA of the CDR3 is TGTGCCAGCAGCTCCCGGAGGGGGGCCGCTGGAAACACCATATATTTT. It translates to CASSSRRGAAGNTIYF.

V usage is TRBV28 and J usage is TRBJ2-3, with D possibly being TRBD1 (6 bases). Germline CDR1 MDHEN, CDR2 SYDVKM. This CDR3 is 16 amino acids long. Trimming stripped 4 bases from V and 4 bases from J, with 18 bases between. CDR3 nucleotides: TGTGCCAGCAGTTATTGGGGTACACAGGGTCCAGATACGCAGTATTTT. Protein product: CASSYWGTQGPDTQYF.

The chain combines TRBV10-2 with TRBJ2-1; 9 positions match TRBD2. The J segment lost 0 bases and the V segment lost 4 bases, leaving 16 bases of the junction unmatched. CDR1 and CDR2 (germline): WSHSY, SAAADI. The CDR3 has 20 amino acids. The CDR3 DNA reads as TGCGCCAGCAGTGGGTTTCCTAGCGGGATCTCCGACAGCTCCTACAATGAGCAGTTCTTC. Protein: CASSGFPSGISDSSYNEQFF.

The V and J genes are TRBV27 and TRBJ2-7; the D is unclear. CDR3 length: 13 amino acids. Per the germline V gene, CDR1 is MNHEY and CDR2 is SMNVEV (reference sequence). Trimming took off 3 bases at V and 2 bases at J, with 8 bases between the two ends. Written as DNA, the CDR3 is TGTGCCAGCAGTTTGGAGTTTACCTACGAGCAGTACTTC. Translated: CASSLEFTYEQYF.

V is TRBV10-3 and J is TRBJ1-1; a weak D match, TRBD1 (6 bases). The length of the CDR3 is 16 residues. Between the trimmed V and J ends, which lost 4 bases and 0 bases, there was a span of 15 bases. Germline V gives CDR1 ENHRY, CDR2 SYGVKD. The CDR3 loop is CAISGVNRAVNTEAFF. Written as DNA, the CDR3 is TGTGCCATCAGTGGCGTGAACAGGGCCGTGAACACTGAAGCTTTCTTT.

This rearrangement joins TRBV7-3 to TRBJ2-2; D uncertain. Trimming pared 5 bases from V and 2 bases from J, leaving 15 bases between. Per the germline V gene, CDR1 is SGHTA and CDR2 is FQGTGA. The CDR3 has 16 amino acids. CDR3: CASSPGWPLNTGELFF. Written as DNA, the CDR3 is TGTGCCAGCAGCCCGGGTTGGCCTCTCAACACCGGGGAGCTGTTTTTT.

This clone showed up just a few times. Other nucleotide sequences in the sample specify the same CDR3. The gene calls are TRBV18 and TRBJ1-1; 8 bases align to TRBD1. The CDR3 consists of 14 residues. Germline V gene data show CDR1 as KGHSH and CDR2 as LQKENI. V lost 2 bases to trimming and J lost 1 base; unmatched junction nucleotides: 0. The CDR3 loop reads CASSPGQGNTEAFF. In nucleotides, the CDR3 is TGTGCCAGCTCACCAGGACAGGGGAACACTGAAGCTTTCTTT.

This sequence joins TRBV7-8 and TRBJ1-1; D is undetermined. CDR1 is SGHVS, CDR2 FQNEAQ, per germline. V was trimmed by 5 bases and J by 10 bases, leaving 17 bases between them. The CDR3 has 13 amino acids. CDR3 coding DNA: TGTGCCAGCAGCCCTGCTTTAAGGCCAGGAGCTTTCTTT. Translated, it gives CASSPALRPGAFF. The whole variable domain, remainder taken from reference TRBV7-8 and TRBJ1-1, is GAGVSQSPRYKVAKRGQDVALRCDPISGHVSLFWYQQALGQGPEFLTYFQNEAQLDKSGLPSDRFFAERPEGSVSTLKIQRTQQEDSAVYLCASSPALRPGAFFGQGTRLTVV.

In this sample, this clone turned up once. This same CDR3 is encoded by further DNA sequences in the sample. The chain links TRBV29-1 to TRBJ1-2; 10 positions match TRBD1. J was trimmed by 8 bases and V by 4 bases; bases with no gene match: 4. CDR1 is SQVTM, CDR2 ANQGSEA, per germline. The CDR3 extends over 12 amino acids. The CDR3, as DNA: TGCAGCGTTGGGGACAGGGGAGGCGGCTACACCTTC. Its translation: CSVGDRGGGYTF.

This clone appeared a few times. CDR3 protein: CASSLRGAGNTEAFF. In DNA form, the CDR3 reads TGTGCCAGCAGCTTACGAGGGGCTGGGAACACTGAAGCTTTCTTT. The chain recombines TRBV7-3 with TRBJ1-1; D possibly corresponds to TRBD1 (5 bases). This CDR3 has 15 amino acids. Germline lookup yields CDR1 SGHTA and CDR2 FQGTGA. With 2 bases removed from V and 1 base from J, the gap between germline ends came to 11 bases.